This T cell receptor beta chain came from a study of blood T cells in healthy people across ages. Then a second PCR, running roughly 7 to 11 cycles, was carried out with a sample-barcoded 5' primer and a J-beta primer mix. Via MiXCR, TCRdb re-called the 5' RACE reads, giving one row per CDR3 protein. The repertoire holds just over 1 million distinct CDR3 sequences, with around 45% as singletons. Sample donors were healthy Caucasian individuals that came from Russia, aged roughly 6 to 100. Study results and limitations: Aged donors had fewer naive CD4+ cells and lower diversity than long-lived donors. Any conclusive comparison of naive versus antigen-experienced cells was prevented by using unsorted PBMCs.

Trimming removed 4 bases from V and 3 bases from J, with 18 bases in between. Per the germline V gene, CDR1 is DFQATT and CDR2 is SNEGSKA (reference sequence). The CDR3 length is 15 residues. In regard to this clonotype: Antigen unknown.

Sequencing was performed on blood. The origin of this receptor is a woman aged 55-70 years in good health. The chain uses TRBV20-1 and TRBJ2-5, with TRBD1 as a possible D gene (5 bases). In nucleotides, the CDR3 is TGCAGTGCTAACCCTCCTGGGGCGGCCAAAGAGACCCAGTACTTC. It encodes CSANPPGAAKETQYF.